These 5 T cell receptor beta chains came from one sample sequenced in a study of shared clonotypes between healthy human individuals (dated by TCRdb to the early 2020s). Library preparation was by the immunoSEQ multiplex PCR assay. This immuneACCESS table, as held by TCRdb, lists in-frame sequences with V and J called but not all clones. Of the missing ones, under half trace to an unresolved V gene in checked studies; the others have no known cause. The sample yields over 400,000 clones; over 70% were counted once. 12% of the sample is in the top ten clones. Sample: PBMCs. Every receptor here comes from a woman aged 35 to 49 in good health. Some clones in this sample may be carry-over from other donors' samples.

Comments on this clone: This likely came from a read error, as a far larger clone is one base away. The DNA for the CDR3 is TGCGCCAGCAGCCAAGACAGGAGTAACTATGGCCACACCTTC. Its protein product is CASSQDRSNYGHTF. J is TRBJ1-2 and V is TRBV4-3, with D uncertain. Germline V lookup: CDR1 LGHNA, CDR2 YSLEER. The CDR3 is made up of 14 amino acids.

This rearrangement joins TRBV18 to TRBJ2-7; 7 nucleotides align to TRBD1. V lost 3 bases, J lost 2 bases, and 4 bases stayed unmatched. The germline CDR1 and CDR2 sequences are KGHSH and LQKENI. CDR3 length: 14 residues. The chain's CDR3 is CASSPGQYTYEQYF. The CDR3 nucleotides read TGTGCCAGCTCACCGGGACAGTATACCTACGAGCAGTACTTC.

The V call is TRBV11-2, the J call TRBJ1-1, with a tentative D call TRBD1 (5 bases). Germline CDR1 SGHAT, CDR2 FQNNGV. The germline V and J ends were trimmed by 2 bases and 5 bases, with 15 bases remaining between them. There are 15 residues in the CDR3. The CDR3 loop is CASSLSRVSGTEAFF. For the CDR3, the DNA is TGTGCCAGCAGCTTATCCAGGGTCTCGGGGACTGAAGCTTTCTTT.

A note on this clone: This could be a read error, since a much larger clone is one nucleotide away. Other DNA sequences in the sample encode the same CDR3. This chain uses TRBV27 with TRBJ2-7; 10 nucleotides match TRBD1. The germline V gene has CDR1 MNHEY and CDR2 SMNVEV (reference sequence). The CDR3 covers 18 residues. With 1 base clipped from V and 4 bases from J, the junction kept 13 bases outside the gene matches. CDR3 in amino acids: CASSLYGGTGAFSYEQYF. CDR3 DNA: TGTGCCAGCAGTTTATATGGGGGGACAGGGGCTTTCTCATACGAGCAGTACTTC.

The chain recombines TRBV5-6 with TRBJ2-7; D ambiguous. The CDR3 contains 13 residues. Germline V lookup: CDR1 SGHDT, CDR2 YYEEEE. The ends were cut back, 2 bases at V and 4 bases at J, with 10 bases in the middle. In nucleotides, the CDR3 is TGTGCCAGCAGCTTCTTCGGATCTTACGAGCAGTACTTC. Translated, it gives CASSFFGSYEQYF.